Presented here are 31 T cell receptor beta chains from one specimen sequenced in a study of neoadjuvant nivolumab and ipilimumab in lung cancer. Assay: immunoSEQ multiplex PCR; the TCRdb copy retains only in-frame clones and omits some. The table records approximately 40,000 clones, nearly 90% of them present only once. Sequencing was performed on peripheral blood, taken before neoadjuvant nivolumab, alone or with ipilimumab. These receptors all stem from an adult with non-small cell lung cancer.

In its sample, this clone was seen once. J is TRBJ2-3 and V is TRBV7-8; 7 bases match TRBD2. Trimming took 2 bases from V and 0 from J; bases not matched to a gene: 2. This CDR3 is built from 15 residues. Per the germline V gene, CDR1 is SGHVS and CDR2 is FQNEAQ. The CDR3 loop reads CASSLLAESTDTQYF. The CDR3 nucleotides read TGTGCCAGCAGCTTACTAGCGGAAAGCACAGATACGCAGTATTTT.

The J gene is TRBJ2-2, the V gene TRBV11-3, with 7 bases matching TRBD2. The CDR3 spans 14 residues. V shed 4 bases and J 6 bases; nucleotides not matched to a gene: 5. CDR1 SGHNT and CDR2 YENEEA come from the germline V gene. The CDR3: CASSSQTSPGELFF. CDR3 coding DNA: TGTGCCAGCAGCTCACAGACTAGCCCCGGGGAGCTGTTTTTT. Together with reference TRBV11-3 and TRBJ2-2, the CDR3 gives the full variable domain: EAGVVQSPRYKIIEKKQPVAFWCNPISGHNTLYWYLQNLGQGPELLIRYENEEAVDDSQLPKDRFSAERLKGVDSTLKIQPAELGDSAVYLCASSSQTSPGELFFGEGSRLTVL.

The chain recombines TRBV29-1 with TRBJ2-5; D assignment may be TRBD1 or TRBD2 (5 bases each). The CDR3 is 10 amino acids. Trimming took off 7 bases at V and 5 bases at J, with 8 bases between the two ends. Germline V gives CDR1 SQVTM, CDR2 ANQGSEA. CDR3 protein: CSGGTETQYF. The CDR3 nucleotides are TGCAGCGGGGGGACGGAGACCCAGTACTTC.

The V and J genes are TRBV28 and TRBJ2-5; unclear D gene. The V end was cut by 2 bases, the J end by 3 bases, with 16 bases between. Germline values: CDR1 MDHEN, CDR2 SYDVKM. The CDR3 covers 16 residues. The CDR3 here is CASSLKIGPAKETQYF. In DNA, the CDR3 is TGTGCCAGCAGTTTAAAAATTGGCCCCGCGAAAGAGACCCAGTACTTC.

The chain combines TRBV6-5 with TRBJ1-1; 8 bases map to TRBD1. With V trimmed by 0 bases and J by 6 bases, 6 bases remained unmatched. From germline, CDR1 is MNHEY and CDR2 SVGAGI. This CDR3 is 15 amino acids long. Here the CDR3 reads CASSYSTTGEAEAFF. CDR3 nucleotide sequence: TGTGCCAGCAGTTACTCTACGACAGGGGAAGCTGAAGCTTTCTTT.

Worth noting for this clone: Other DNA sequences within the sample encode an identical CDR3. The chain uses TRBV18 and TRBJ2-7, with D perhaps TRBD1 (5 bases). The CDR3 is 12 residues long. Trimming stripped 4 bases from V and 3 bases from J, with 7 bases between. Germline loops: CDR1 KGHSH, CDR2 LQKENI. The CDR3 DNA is TGTGCCAGCTCACTAGACAGCTACGAGCAGTACTTC. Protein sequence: CASSLDSYEQYF.

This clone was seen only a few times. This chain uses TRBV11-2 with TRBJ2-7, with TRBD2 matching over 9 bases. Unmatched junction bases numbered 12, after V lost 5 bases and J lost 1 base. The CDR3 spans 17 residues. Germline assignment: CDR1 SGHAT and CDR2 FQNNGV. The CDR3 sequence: CASSPAQLAGASYEQYF. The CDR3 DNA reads TGTGCCAGCAGCCCCGCCCAGTTAGCGGGAGCATCCTACGAGCAGTACTTC.

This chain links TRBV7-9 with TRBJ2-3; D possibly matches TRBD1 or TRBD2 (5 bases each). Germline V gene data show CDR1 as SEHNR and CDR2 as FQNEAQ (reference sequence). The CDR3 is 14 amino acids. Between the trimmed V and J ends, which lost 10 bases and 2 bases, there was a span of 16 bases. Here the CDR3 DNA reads TGTGCCACCCCGGGACGGGATATCACAGATACGCAGTATTTT. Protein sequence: CATPGRDITDTQYF.

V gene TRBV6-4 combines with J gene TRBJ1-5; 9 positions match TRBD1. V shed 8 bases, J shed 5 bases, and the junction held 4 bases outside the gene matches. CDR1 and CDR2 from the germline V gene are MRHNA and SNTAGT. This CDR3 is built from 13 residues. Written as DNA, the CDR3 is TGTGCCAGCTGGGGACAGGGCTATCAGCCCCAGCATTTT. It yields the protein CASWGQGYQPQHF.

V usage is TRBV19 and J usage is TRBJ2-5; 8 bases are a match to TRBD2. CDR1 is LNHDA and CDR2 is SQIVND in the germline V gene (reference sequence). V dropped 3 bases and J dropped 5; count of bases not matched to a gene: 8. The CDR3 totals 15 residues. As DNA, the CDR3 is TGTGCCAGTAGTATCGGGGCGGGAGGCTGGGAGACCCAGTACTTC. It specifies CASSIGAGGWETQYF. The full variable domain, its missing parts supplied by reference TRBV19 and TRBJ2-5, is DGGITQSPKYLFRKEGQNVTLSCEQNLNHDAMYWYRQDPGQGLRLIYYSQIVNDFQKGDIAEGYSVSREKKESFPLTVTSAQKNPTAFYLCASSIGAGGWETQYFGPGTRLLVL.

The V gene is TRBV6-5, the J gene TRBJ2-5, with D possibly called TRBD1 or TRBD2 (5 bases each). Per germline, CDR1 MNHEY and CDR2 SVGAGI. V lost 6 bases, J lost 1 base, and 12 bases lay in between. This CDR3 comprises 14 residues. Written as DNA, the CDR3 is TGTGCCAGCAGCATCCAGGGACCCCAAGAGACCCAGTACTTC. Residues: CASSIQGPQETQYF.

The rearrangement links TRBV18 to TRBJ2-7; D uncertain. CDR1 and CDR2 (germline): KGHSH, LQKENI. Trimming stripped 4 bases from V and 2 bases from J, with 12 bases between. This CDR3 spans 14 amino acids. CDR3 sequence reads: CASSQQSETYEQYF. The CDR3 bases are TGTGCCAGCTCACAACAATCAGAAACCTACGAGCAGTACTTC. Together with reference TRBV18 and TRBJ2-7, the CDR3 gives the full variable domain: NAGVMQNPRHLVRRRGQEARLRCSPMKGHSHVYWYRQLPEEGLKFMVYLQKENIIDESGMPKERFSAEFPKEGPSILRIQQVVRGDSAAYFCASSQQSETYEQYFGPGTRLTVT.

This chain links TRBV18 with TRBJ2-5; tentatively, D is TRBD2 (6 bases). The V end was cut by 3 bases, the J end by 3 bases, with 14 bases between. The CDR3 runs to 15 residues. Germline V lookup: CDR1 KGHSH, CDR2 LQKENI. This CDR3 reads CASSPDSGSEETQYF. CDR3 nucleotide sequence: TGTGCCAGCTCACCGGACTCCGGGAGCGAAGAGACCCAGTACTTC.

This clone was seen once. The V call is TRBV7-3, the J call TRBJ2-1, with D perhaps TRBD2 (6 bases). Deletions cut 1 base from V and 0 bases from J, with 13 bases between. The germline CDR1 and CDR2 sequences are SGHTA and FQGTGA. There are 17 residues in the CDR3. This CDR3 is CASSLIGGMSSYNEQFF. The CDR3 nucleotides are TGTGCCAGCAGCTTAATCGGCGGGATGAGCTCCTACAATGAGCAGTTCTTC.

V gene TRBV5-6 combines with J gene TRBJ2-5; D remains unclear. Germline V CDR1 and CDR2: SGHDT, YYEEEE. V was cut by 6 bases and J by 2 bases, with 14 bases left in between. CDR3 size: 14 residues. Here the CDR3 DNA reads TGTGCCAGCACCGTCACACCTTTGCAAGAGACCCAGTACTTC. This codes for CASTVTPLQETQYF.

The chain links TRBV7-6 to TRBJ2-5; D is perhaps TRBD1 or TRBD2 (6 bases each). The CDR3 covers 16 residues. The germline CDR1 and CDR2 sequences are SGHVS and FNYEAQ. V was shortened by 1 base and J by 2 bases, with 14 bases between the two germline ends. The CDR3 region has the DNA TGTGCCAGCAGCTTAGAGGGGGGCTCGGGGCAAGAGACCCAGTACTTC. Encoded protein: CASSLEGGSGQETQYF.

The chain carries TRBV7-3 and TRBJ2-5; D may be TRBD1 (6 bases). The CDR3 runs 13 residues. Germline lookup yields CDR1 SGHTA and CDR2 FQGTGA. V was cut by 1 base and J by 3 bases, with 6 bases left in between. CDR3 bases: TGTGCCAGCAGCTTAAACAGGGAAGAGACCCAGTACTTC. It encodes CASSLNREETQYF.

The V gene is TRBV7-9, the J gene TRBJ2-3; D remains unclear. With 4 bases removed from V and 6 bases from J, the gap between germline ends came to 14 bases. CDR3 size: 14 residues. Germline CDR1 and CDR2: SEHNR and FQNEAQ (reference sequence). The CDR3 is CASSSAPMTDTQYF. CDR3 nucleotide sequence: TGTGCCAGCAGCTCGGCCCCTATGACGGATACGCAGTATTTT.

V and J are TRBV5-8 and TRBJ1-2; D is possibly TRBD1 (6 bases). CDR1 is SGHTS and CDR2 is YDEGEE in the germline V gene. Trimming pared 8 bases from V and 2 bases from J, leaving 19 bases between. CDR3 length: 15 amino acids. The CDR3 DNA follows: TGTGCCAGGAGCCCCAAAACAGGGCCGAACTATGGCTACACCTTC. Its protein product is CARSPKTGPNYGYTF.

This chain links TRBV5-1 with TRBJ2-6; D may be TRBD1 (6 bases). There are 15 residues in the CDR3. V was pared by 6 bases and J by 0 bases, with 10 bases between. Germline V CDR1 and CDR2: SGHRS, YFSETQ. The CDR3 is CASKGQPSGANVLTF. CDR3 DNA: TGCGCCAGCAAAGGACAGCCCTCTGGGGCCAACGTCCTGACTTTC.

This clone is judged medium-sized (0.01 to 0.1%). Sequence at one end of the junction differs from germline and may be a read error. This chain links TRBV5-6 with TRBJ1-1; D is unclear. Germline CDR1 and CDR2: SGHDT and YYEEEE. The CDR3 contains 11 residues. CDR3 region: CASSMNAEAFF. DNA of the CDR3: TGTGCCAGCAGCATGAACGCTGAAGCTTTCTTT. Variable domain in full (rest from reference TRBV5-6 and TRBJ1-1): DAGVTQSPTHLIKTRGQQVTLRCSPKSGHDTVSWYQQALGQGPQFIFQYYEEEERQRGNFPDRFSGHQFPNYSSELNVNALLLGDSALYLCASSMNAEAFFGQGTRLTVV.

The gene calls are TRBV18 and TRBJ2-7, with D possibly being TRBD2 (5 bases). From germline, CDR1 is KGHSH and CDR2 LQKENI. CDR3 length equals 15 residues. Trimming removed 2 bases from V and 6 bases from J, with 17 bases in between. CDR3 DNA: TGTGCCAGCTCACCAGGTCCGGGATTAATAAGCGAGCAGTACTTC. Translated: CASSPGPGLISEQYF. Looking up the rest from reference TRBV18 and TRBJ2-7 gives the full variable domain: NAGVMQNPRHLVRRRGQEARLRCSPMKGHSHVYWYRQLPEEGLKFMVYLQKENIIDESGMPKERFSAEFPKEGPSILRIQQVVRGDSAAYFCASSPGPGLISEQYFGPGTRLTVT.

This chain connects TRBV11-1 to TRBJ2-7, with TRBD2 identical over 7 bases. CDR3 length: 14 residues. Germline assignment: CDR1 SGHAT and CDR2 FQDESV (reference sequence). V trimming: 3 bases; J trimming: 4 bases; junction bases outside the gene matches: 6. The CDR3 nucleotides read TGTGCCAGCAGCTTTGGGCTAGCGGTGTACGAGCAGTACTTC. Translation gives CASSFGLAVYEQYF.

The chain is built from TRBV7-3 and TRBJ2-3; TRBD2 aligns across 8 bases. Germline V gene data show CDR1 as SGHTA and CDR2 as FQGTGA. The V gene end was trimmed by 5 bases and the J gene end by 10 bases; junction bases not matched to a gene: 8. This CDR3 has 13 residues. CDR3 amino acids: CASSVKRESPQYF. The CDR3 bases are TGTGCCAGCAGCGTCAAGCGGGAGTCGCCGCAGTATTTT.

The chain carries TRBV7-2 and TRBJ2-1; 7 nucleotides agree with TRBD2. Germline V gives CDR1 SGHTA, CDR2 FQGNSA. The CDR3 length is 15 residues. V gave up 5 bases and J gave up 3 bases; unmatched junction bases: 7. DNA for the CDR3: TGTGCCAGCAGCGTAGGGGAGGGCCTCTACAATGAGCAGTTCTTC. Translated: CASSVGEGLYNEQFF.

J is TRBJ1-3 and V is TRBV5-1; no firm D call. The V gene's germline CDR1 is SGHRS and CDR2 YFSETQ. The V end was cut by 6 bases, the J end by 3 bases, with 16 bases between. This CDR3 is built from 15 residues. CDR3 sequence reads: CASKIGTGSGNTIYF. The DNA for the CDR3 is TGCGCCAGCAAAATTGGAACGGGGAGTGGAAACACCATATATTTT.

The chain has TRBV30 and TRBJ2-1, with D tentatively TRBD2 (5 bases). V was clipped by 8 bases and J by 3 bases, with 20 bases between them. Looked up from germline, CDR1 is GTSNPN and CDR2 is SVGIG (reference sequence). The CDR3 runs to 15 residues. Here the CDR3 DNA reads TGTGCCAGGTGGGAAACGGGAAGGAGCTACAATGAGCAGTTCTTC. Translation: CARWETGRSYNEQFF.

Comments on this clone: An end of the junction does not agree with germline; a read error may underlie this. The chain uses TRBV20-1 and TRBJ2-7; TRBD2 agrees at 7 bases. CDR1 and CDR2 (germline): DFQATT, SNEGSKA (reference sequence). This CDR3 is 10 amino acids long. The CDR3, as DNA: TGTTTTGGGGGGGCCTACGAGCAGTACTTC. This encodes CFGGAYEQYF.

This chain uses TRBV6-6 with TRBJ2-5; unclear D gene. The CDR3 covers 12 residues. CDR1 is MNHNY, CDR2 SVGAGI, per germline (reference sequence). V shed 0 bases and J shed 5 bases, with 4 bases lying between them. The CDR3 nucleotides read TGTGCCAGCAGTTACTCGACGGAGACCCAGTACTTC. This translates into CASSYSTETQYF.

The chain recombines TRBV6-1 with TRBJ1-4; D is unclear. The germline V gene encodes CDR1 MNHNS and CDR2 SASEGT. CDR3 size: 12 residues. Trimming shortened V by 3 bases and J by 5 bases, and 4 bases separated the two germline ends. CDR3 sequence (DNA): TGTGCCAGCAGTGACGGAAATGAAAAACTGTTTTTT. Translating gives CASSDGNEKLFF.

This CDR3 is CASSAGGGPDTQYF. For the CDR3, the DNA is TGTGCCAGCAGCGCCGGGGGGGGGCCAGATACGCAGTATTTT. This chain links TRBV9 with TRBJ2-3, with TRBD2 matching over 8 bases. Germline lookup yields CDR1 SGDLS and CDR2 YYNGEE. This CDR3 spans 14 amino acids. V lost 3 bases to trimming and J lost 4 bases; unmatched junction nucleotides: 4.